The rows below give T cell receptor beta chains drawn from one sample of a study of shared clonotypes between healthy human individuals. Libraries were prepared by immunoSEQ multiplex PCR; TCRdb keeps only in-frame clonotypes and omits some of them. Of some 1 million clones listed, around four fifths were seen once; the top ten hold about 1.4%. Material for sequencing was memory CD4+ T cells sorted from blood. The receptor set was obtained from a man younger than 30 in good health. Both conserved end residues are part of each CDR3. D genes are given only for firm matches. The size field is filled for only some rows; it gives once, few, many or a size class.

TGTGCCAGCAGTGGGGGGAATTCCCAGTGGGGTTACCCCACTGAAGCTTTCTTT CASSGGNSQWGYPTEAFF TRBJ1-1 TRBV28 NA NA
TGTGCCAGCAGCTTAGGTGGTGTTGGTGGAGAGACCCAGTACTTC CASSLGGVGGETQYF TRBJ2-5 TRBV7-9 NA NA
TGTGCCAGCAGCTTTTATAGCTCCTATAATTCACCCCTCCACTTT CASSFYSSYNSPLHF TRBJ1-6 TRBV7-2 NA NA
TGTGCCAGCAGCCAAGATCGGCGGGAGGTAGATACGCAGTATTTT CASSQDRREVDTQYF TRBJ2-3 TRBV4-2 TRBD2 few
TGTGCCTGGGCGGGGGGCCTTGGCTTCTACAATGAGCAGTTCTTC CAWAGGLGFYNEQFF TRBJ2-1 TRBV30 TRBD2 NA
TGTGCCAGAAGCTTATGTTGGGAAGTGGGAAGATCTAACTATGGCTACACCTTC CARSLCWEVGRSNYGYTF TRBJ1-2 TRBV7-5 NA NA
TGTGCCAGCAGCGAGGGGGGACAGGGGATTTCCAATCAGCCCCAGCATTTT CASSEGGQGISNQPQHF TRBJ1-5 TRBV5-6 TRBD1 NA
TGCGCCAGCAGCCCTTTCATGGGGGGAACTGAAGCTTTCTTT CASSPFMGGTEAFF TRBJ1-1 TRBV5-1 NA NA
TGTGCCAGCAGCTTTACCAGGGGAACCTACGAGCAGTACTTC CASSFTRGTYEQYF TRBJ2-7 TRBV5-6 NA NA
TGTGCCAGTAGTCCGGGACCGTCTTCCTACAATGAGCAGTTCTTC CASSPGPSSYNEQFF TRBJ2-1 TRBV19 NA few
TGTGCCAGCAGTTTAATGGGGGGCGACCTCACAGATACGCAGTATTTT CASSLMGGDLTDTQYF TRBJ2-3 TRBV27 NA NA
TGTGCCAGCTCATCCCGGGACACGGGTCAGCCCCAGCATTTT CASSSRDTGQPQHF TRBJ1-5 TRBV18 NA once
TGTGCCAGCTCCGACTCGCCCCAAGAGACCCAGTACTTC CASSDSPQETQYF TRBJ2-5 TRBV18 NA NA
TGTGCCAGCAGGCCCGGGGGATCACTGGTGGGTCAGCCCCAGCATTTT CASRPGGSLVGQPQHF TRBJ1-5 TRBV19 NA NA
TGTGCCAGCTCGGGACAGGGGGCCTCGGGGGAGCTGTTTTTT CASSGQGASGELFF TRBJ2-2 TRBV2 TRBD1 few
TGCGCCAGCAGCTTGGACCCCGGGACCAGGGAACTGTACTTC CASSLDPGTRELYF TRBJ2-5 TRBV5-1 NA NA
TGTGCCAGCAGAGCCGGGACAGGGGGCAATCAGCCCCAGCATTTT CASRAGTGGNQPQHF TRBJ1-5 TRBV6-4 TRBD1 NA
TGTGCCAGCAGTGAAGCCGGGGTAGGAAAACTGTTTTTT CASSEAGVGKLFF TRBJ1-4 TRBV2 NA NA
TGTGCCAGTACTTCCCGGGACAGCTTGAGTTTCAATCAGCCCCAGCATTTT CASTSRDSLSFNQPQHF TRBJ1-5 TRBV19 TRBD1 NA
TGTGCCGGGTCGACTAGTGGCACCGGGGAGCTGTTTTTT CAGSTSGTGELFF TRBJ2-2 TRBV30 NA once
TGTGCCAGCAGCTGGGCCGGGACTAGCGGCACAGATACGCAGTATTTT CASSWAGTSGTDTQYF TRBJ2-3 TRBV9 TRBD2 once
TGTGCCAGCAGCTTGGCCCGGGGGGCCAACGTCCTGACTTTC CASSLARGANVLTF TRBJ2-6 TRBV5-4 NA many
TGCGCCAGCAGCTCGACAGGGAACAATGAGCAGTTCTTC CASSSTGNNEQFF TRBJ2-1 TRBV5-1 TRBD1 NA
TGTGCCAGCAGTGAAGCTCGAGGGGACACCGGGGAGCTGTTTTTT CASSEARGDTGELFF TRBJ2-2 TRBV2 NA NA
TGTGCCAGCAGTGAAAGACAGGGAATTCAGCCCCAGCATTTT CASSERQGIQPQHF TRBJ1-5 TRBV2 TRBD1 NA
TGTGCCAGCAGCCAATTTACAGGGTCGCGGGGAAACACCATATATTTT CASSQFTGSRGNTIYF TRBJ1-3 TRBV4-2 NA NA
TGTGCCAGCAGCGTTACTAGCGGGACATCCTACGAGCAGTACTTC CASSVTSGTSYEQYF TRBJ2-7 TRBV7-2 TRBD2 NA
TGTGCCAGCAGTTTGAGAGGCAGGGGGATCAATGGCTACACCTTC CASSLRGRGINGYTF TRBJ1-2 TRBV28 TRBD1 NA
TGTGCCAGCAGTGAACGTTCCCCCGGGGAGCTGTTTTTT CASSERSPGELFF TRBJ2-2 TRBV6-1 NA NA
TGTGCCAGCAGCTTAAGGGACAGGCAGACGGAGCAGTACTTC CASSLRDRQTEQYF TRBJ2-7 TRBV11-1 TRBD1 NA
TGTGCCTGGGGCCAAAGACAGCGGGGAGAGACCCAGTACTTC CAWGQRQRGETQYF TRBJ2-5 TRBV30 TRBD2 NA
TGTGCCAGCAGTTTAGGGGACAGTAACTACAATGAGCAGTTCTTC CASSLGDSNYNEQFF TRBJ2-1 TRBV27 TRBD1 NA
TGTGCCAGCAGACCTACAGGGATCTACGAGCAGTACTTC CASRPTGIYEQYF TRBJ2-7 TRBV5-6 NA NA
TGTGCCTGGAGTGTACTAGCGGGAGGACCCACAGATACGCAGTATTTT CAWSVLAGGPTDTQYF TRBJ2-3 TRBV30 TRBD2 once
TGTGCCAGCAGTAATCAAGCGCCCCCCTACGAGCAGTACTTC CASSNQAPPYEQYF TRBJ2-7 TRBV6-5 NA NA